A selection of T cell receptor beta chains follows, all from one sample in a study of cytomegalovirus exposure and HLA in healthy donors. Assay used: immunoSEQ multiplex PCR; TCRdb lists only in-frame clones, some missing. The sample contains 120,000 or so clones, 70% to 80% of which appear only once. The sequencing input was PBMCs. All receptors derive from a woman between 45 and 65 years old in good health and CMV-seropositive. CDR3s include the opening cysteine and the closing phenylalanine or tryptophan. D genes are given only for firm matches. The size entry is marked missing in some rows and otherwise reads once, few, many or a size class.

j_call clone_size d_call v_call cdr3_length cdr3_nt cdr3_aa
TRBJ1-5 NA NA TRBV27 15 TGTGCCAGCAGTTTATTCGACAGCCCCAATCAGCCCCAGCATTTT CASSLFDSPNQPQHF
TRBJ1-2 NA TRBD1 TRBV5-1 13 TGCGCCAGCAGCTTAATGGGACAGTATGGCTACACCTTC CASSLMGQYGYTF
TRBJ2-5 once TRBD1 TRBV29-1 12 TGCAGCGTTGAAAGCAGGGGGGAGACCCAGTACTTC CSVESRGETQYF
TRBJ2-1 few NA TRBV2 12 TGTGCCTGTCAAGGTGCGGGGAGTGAGCAGTTCTTC CACQGAGSEQFF
TRBJ1-2 few TRBD1 TRBV18 13 TGTGCCAGCTCACAACGGGACAGCTATGGCTACACCTTC CASSQRDSYGYTF
TRBJ1-3 NA NA TRBV4-2 16 TGTGCCAGCAGCCAAGAGATAGGGGCATCTGGAAACACCATATATTTT CASSQEIGASGNTIYF
TRBJ2-3 NA TRBD2 TRBV27 19 TGTGCCAGCAGTTTCGCCCCCGGGACTAGCGGCATCCCACAGAATACGCAGTATTTT CASSFAPGTSGIPQNTQYF
TRBJ1-5 NA NA TRBV4-2 15 TGTGCCAGCAGCCAAGATCGGGGGGGGTATCAGCCCCAGCATTTT CASSQDRGGYQPQHF
TRBJ2-7 NA NA TRBV30 12 TGTGCCTGGAGCGGAGGAGGATACGAGCAGTACTTC CAWSGGGYEQYF
TRBJ1-6 few NA TRBV6-6 16 TGTGCCAGCAGTTACTCGGGGGACAACCATAATTCACCCCTCCACTTT CASSYSGDNHNSPLHF
TRBJ2-7 NA TRBD1 TRBV7-8 17 TGTGCCAGCAGCTTAGCTAGACCGGCAGGGGGCTCGTACGAGCAGTACTTC CASSLARPAGGSYEQYF
TRBJ1-1 many TRBD1 TRBV12-5 14 TGTGCTAGTGTCCAGACAGGGGTGGGCACTGAAGCTTTCTTT CASVQTGVGTEAFF
TRBJ2-2 NA NA TRBV5-1 16 TGCGCCAGCAGCCGAATCCCTACAGGAAACACCGGGGAGCTGTTTTTT CASSRIPTGNTGELFF
TRBJ1-2 NA NA TRBV5-4 15 TGTGCCAGCAGCTTCGGGGCCGATAGCGGCTATGGCTACACCTTC CASSFGADSGYGYTF
TRBJ1-2 NA TRBD1 TRBV30 13 TGTGCCGGGACAGGGGGATCCGACTATGGCTACACCTTC CAGTGGSDYGYTF
TRBJ1-4 NA NA TRBV18 17 TGTGCCAGCTCACTCCGGACAGCCTCTGCAACTAATGAAAAACTGTTTTTT CASSLRTASATNEKLFF
TRBJ2-6 NA TRBD1 TRBV29-1 14 TGCAGCGTTGAATTAGTTGGGACAGGGAACGTCCTGACTTTC CSVELVGTGNVLTF
TRBJ2-1 NA TRBD2 TRBV7-7 16 TGTGCTAGCAGCCCCGTCGGGACTAGCGGGGGGCAGGAGCAGTTCTTC CASSPVGTSGGQEQFF
TRBJ1-1 NA NA TRBV7-2 15 TGTGCCAGCAGCTTAGCCGTAGGGGTGAACACTGAAGCTTTCTTT CASSLAVGVNTEAFF
TRBJ1-2 NA TRBD1 TRBV4-2 15 TGTGCCAGCAGCCAAGAGTCCGGGACAGACTATGGCTACACCTTC CASSQESGTDYGYTF
TRBJ1-4 NA TRBD1 TRBV7-9 16 TGTGCCAGCAGCTTAGCGGACAGGGGGCGAAATGAAAAACTGTTTTTT CASSLADRGRNEKLFF
TRBJ2-7 NA TRBD2 TRBV5-6 17 TGTGCCAGCAGCCGGGGGCCAGGGAGCGGGAGGGTCTACGAGCAGTACTTC CASSRGPGSGRVYEQYF
TRBJ2-2 NA NA TRBV19 15 TGTGCCAGTAGTATAGACGGACAGAACACCGGGGAGCTGTTTTTT CASSIDGQNTGELFF
TRBJ2-7 few TRBD2 TRBV5-6 15 TGTGCCAGCAGTACACTAGCGGGAGGACCCTACGAGCAGTACTTC CASSTLAGGPYEQYF
TRBJ1-2 NA NA TRBV30 13 TGTGCCTGGAGTGACAGGGAACCCTATGGCTACACCTTC CAWSDREPYGYTF
TRBJ2-5 once TRBD2 TRBV30 14 TGTGCCTGGAGTTTCACGGGGGGACAAGAGACCCAGTACTTC CAWSFTGGQETQYF
TRBJ1-1 few TRBD1 TRBV6-5 13 TGTGCCAGCGGGAAGACAGGGGGCACTGAAGCTTTCTTT CASGKTGGTEAFF
TRBJ2-7 few NA TRBV5-1 14 TGCGCCAGCAGCTTGGAGAGGGGGTCCGGTGAGCAGTACTTC CASSLERGSGEQYF
TRBJ2-1 NA NA TRBV5-4 12 TGTGCCAGCAGCTCGGGAGCAAATGAGCAGTTCTTC CASSSGANEQFF
TRBJ2-3 NA TRBD1 TRBV19 12 TGTGCCAGTAGTGACAGGGGCGGTACGCAGTATTTT CASSDRGGTQYF
TRBJ2-7 NA NA TRBV6-5 13 TGTGCCAGCAGTGGTAGCAGGGTGTACGAGCAGTACTTC CASSGSRVYEQYF
TRBJ1-2 NA NA TRBV23-1 18 TGCGCCAGCAGTCAACTGCTAAGTTCCGGGACAACCAACTATGGCTACACCTTC CASSQLLSSGTTNYGYTF
TRBJ2-3 NA NA TRBV4-3 13 TGCGCCAGCAGCCAAGGGCCCACAGATACGCAGTATTTT CASSQGPTDTQYF
TRBJ2-5 NA NA TRBV7-2 12 TGTGCCAGCAGCTTAGCCTTGGAGACCCAGTACTTC CASSLALETQYF
TRBJ2-2 NA TRBD1 TRBV19 16 TGTGCCAGTAGTATATACGGGACAGGGCTCTCCGGGGAGCTGTTTTTT CASSIYGTGLSGELFF
TRBJ2-3 NA TRBD2 TRBV18 14 TGTGCCAGCTCACCGGCTAGCGGCTCAGATACGCAGTATTTT CASSPASGSDTQYF
TRBJ1-1 NA TRBD1 TRBV9 14 TGTGCCAGCAGCGTAGGGACAGGGGGCAATGAAGCTTTCTTT CASSVGTGGNEAFF
TRBJ1-1 NA NA TRBV13 14 TGTGCCAGCAGCGAAGACAGCATGCGGACTGAAGCTTTCTTT CASSEDSMRTEAFF
TRBJ2-5 NA TRBD1 TRBV23-1 14 TGCGCCAGCAGTCAGTCCGGGACAGAAGAGACCCAGTACTTC CASSQSGTEETQYF
TRBJ2-4 NA NA TRBV19 15 TGTGCCAGTAGTACCACCGGGTCAGCCAAAAACATTCAGTACTTC CASSTTGSAKNIQYF
TRBJ2-1 NA TRBD1 TRBV29-1 11 TGCAGCTTACAGGGGAACAATGAGCAGTTCTTC CSLQGNNEQFF
TRBJ2-3 NA NA TRBV5-1 15 TGCGCCAGCAGCCCTACTAGCCGAAGCACAGATACGCAGTATTTT CASSPTSRSTDTQYF
TRBJ2-5 NA NA TRBV7-9 10 TGTGCCAGCTCTAAAGAGACCCAGTACTTC CASSKETQYF
TRBJ2-3 NA NA TRBV9 15 TGTGCCAGCAGCGTAGCCTTCGACCCCAGGGATACGCAGTATTTT CASSVAFDPRDTQYF
TRBJ2-7 NA NA TRBV30 13 TGTGCCTGGAGTGGGGGCAGGGACTACGAGCAGTACTTC CAWSGGRDYEQYF
TRBJ2-7 once TRBD1 TRBV5-6 16 TGTGCCAGCAGCAACTACCACCGGGACAGCTCCTACGAGCAGTACTTC CASSNYHRDSSYEQYF
TRBJ1-2 NA TRBD1 TRBV7-2 13 TGTGCCAGCAGCCCTGGGACAGTCTATGGCTACACCTTC CASSPGTVYGYTF
TRBJ1-5 NA TRBD1 TRBV5-6 13 TGTGCCAGCAGCTTGGGCCAGGGGGGGCCCCAGCATTTT CASSLGQGGPQHF
TRBJ1-1 few NA TRBV6-5 15 TGTGCCAGCAGTCACCAAGAAGACATATCCCGTAAAGCTTTCTTT CASSHQEDISRKAFF
TRBJ2-7 NA TRBD1 TRBV5-1 15 TGCGCCAGCAGCTTGGGTGACAGGGACAGGCTCGAGCAGTACTTC CASSLGDRDRLEQYF
TRBJ1-4 NA TRBD1 TRBV19 14 TGTGCCAGTAGCCCGGGACAGGCTAATGAAAAACTGTTTTTT CASSPGQANEKLFF
TRBJ2-5 NA NA TRBV19 13 TGTGCCAGTAGTATTCAGGGGCCCGAGACCCAGTACTTC CASSIQGPETQYF
TRBJ1-1 once TRBD1 TRBV2 13 TGTGCCAGCATTCGGACAGGGGAGACTGAAGCTTTCTTT CASIRTGETEAFF
TRBJ2-5 NA TRBD2 TRBV10-1 17 TGCGCCAGCAGAGGGGCGGCTGGGACTAGCGTCAAAGAGACCCAGTACTTC CASRGAAGTSVKETQYF
TRBJ1-2 NA NA TRBV27 17 TGTGCCAGCAGTTTAAGAATCGGTCTAGATATTAACTATGGCTACACCTTC CASSLRIGLDINYGYTF
TRBJ2-5 NA TRBD1 TRBV5-1 16 TGCGCCAGCAGCTCTTCCGGGACAGCGTACCAAGAGACCCAGTACTTC CASSSSGTAYQETQYF
TRBJ1-1 few NA TRBV7-7 13 TGTGCTAGCAGGGAGGCAGAGGGCACTGAAGCTTTCTTT CASREAEGTEAFF
TRBJ2-1 NA TRBD2 TRBV5-1 16 TGCGCCAGCAGCTCGGTAGCGGGAGGGTCCTACAATGAGCAGTTCTTC CASSSVAGGSYNEQFF
TRBJ2-5 NA TRBD1 TRBV5-6 17 TGTGCCAGCAGCTTGGGTTCAGGGGCCAGGGGGTCGGAGACCCAGTACTTC CASSLGSGARGSETQYF